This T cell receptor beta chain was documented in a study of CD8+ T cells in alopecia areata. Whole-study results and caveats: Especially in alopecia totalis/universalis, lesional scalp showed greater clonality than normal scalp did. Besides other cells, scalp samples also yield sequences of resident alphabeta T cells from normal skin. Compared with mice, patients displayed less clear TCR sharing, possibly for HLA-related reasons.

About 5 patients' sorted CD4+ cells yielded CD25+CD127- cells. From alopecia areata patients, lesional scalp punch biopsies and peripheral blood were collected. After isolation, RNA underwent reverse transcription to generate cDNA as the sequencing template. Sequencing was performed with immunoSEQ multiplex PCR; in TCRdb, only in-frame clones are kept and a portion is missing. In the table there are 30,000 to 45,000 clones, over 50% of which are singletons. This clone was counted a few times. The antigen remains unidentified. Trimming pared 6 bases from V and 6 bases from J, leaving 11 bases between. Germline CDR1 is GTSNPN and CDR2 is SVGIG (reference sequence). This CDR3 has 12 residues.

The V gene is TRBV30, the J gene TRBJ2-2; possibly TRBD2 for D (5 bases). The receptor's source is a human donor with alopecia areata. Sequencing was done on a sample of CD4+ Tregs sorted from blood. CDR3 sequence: CACKSGSGELFF. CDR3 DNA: TGTGCCTGTAAATCGGGGTCCGGGGAGCTGTTTTTT.